The entry below gives a single T cell receptor (beta chain) sequence along with its context. Its target is not known. A read error may explain this, as a much larger clone is one base away. The data belong to a study of read filtering for tumor transcriptome and immune sequencing. The CDR3 totals 14 residues. Germline V gene data show CDR1 as MNHNS and CDR2 as SASEGT. Study-wide points: Even smaller IR-seq throughput identified most shared clonotypes.

From approximately 430 ng of RNA, a library with molecular barcoded alpha/delta and beta/gamma adaptors was made. One entry per CDR3 protein, called by TCRdb with MiXCR from the reads. This table holds tens of thousands of distinct CDR3 sequences, 14% found once. Bone marrow was sampled from every patient at the time of active disease. Material: a population of CD138-negative cells sorted from bone marrow. The chain carries TRBV6-1 and TRBJ1-2, with 10 bases identical to TRBD1. The sequence derives from a donor at least 40 years old with multiple myeloma. The CDR3, as DNA: TGTGCCAGCAGAGTCGCCGGGACAGGGGACGGCTTCACCTTC. Residues: CASRVAGTGDGFTF.